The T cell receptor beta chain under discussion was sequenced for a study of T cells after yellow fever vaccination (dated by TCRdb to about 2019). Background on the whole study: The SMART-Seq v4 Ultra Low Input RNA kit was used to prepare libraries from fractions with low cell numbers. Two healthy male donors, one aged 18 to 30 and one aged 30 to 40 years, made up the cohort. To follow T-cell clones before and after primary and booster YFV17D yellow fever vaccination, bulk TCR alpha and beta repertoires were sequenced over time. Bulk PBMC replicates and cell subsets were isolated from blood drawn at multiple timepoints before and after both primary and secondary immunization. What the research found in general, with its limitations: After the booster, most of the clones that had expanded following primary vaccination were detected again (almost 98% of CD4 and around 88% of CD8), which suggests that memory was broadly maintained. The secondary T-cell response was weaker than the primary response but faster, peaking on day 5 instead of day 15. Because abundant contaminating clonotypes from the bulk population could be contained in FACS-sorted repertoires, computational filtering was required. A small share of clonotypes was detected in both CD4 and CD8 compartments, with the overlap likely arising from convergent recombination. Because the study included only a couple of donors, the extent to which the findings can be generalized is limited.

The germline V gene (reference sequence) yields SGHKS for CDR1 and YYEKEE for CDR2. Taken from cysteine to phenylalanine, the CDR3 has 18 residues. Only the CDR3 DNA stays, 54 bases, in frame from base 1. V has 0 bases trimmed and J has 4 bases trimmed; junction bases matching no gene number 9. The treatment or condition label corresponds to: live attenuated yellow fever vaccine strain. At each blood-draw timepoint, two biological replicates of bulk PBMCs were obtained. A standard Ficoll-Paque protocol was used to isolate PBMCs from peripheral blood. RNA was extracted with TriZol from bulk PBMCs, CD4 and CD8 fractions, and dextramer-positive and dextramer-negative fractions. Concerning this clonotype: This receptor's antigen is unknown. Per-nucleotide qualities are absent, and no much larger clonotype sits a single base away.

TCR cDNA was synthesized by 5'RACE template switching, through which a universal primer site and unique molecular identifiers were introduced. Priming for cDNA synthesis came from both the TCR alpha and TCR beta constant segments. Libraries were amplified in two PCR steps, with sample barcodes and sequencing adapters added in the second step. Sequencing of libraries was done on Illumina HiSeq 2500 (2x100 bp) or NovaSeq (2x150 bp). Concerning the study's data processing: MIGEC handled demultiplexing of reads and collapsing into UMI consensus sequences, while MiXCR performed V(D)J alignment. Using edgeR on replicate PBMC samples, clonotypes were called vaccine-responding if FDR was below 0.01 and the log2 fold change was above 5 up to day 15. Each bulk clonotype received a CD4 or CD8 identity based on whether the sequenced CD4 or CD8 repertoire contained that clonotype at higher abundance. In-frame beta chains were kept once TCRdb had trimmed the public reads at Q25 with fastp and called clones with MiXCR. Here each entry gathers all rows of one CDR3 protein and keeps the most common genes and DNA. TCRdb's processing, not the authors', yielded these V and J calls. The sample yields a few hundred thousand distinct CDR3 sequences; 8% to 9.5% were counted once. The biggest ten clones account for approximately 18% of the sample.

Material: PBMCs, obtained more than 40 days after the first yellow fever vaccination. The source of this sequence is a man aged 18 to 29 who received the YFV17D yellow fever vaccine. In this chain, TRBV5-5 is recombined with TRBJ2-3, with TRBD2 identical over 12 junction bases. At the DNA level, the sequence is TGTGCCAGCAGCTTGGAGGGTCCGACTAGCGGGGGTGCAGATACGCAGTATTTT. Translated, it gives CASSLEGPTSGGADTQYF.